The 15 T cell receptor beta chains below were found in one sample sequenced in a study of blood T cells in healthy people across ages. The use of a sample-barcoded 5' primer and a J-beta primer mix characterized a second PCR of roughly 6 to 11 cycles. TCRdb fed the 5' RACE reads into MiXCR, producing one record per CDR3 protein. The sample includes some 1.5 million distinct CDR3 sequences, 35% to 45% seen only once; the top ten take 4%. Source material: blood. The receptor set was obtained from a woman aged 18 to 35 in good health.

To note about this clonotype: This may be a read error, as it is one base from a much larger clone. The chain is built from TRBV4-3 and TRBJ2-3; D gene unclear. Germline assignment: CDR1 LGHNA and CDR2 YSLEER. The CDR3 extends over 13 amino acids. CDR3 nucleotide sequence: TGCGTCAGCAGCCACATTAGAGCAGATACGCAGTATTTT. Protein product: CVSSHIRADTQYF.

Concerning this clonotype itself: Given a much more abundant clone one base away, this may be a read error. The chain joins TRBV9 to TRBJ2-1, with D tentatively TRBD2 (5 bases). The J call may be incorrect, as the DNA end agrees better with TRBJ2-7. The CDR3 is 15 amino acids. Germline lookup yields CDR1 SGDLS and CDR2 YYNGEE. CDR3 sequence reads: CASSRGSSSYNEQYF. DNA for the CDR3: TGTGCCAGCAGCCGCGGGTCTAGCTCCTACAATGAGCAGTACTTC.

The chain carries TRBV10-3 and TRBJ2-1; D not resolved. The closer fit of TRBJ2-7 to the DNA end suggests the J call may be wrong. CDR1 and CDR2 (germline): ENHRY, SYGVKD. The CDR3 consists of 13 residues. CDR3 region: CAISDSLYNEQYF. The CDR3 nucleotides are TGTGCCATCAGTGACAGTCTTTACAATGAGCAGTACTTC.

This chain joins TRBV20-1 and TRBJ2-3, with a weak D call TRBD2 (6 bases). Per germline, CDR1 DFQATT and CDR2 SNEGSKA (reference sequence). The CDR3 loop spans 12 amino acids. Here the CDR3 DNA reads TGCGGACCCGGGACTAGCACAGATACGCAGTATTTT. It codes for CGPGTSTDTQYF.

A note on this clonotype: A much larger clone lies a single base off, so this may be a read error. V usage is TRBV6-2 or TRBV6-3 and J usage is TRBJ2-5; D is unresolved. Germline V gene data show CDR1 as MNHEY and CDR2 as SVGEGT. This CDR3 is 13 amino acids long. CDR3 amino acids: CASSYMEQETRYF. The CDR3 DNA follows: TGTGCCAGCAGTTACATGGAGCAAGAGACCCGGTACTTC.

The chain links TRBV3-1 to TRBJ2-1; TRBD2 aligns across 13 bases. The CDR3 consists of 17 residues. Germline lookup yields CDR1 LGHDT and CDR2 YNNKEL (reference sequence). V was clipped by 0 bases and J by 7 bases; unmatched bases: 6. CDR3 nucleotide sequence: TGTGCCAGCAGCCAAGAACGACTAGCGGGGGGTATGAATGAGCAGTTCTTC. It encodes CASSQERLAGGMNEQFF.

The chain has TRBV7-2 and TRBJ2-3; 8 bases line up with TRBD1. V was clipped by 6 bases and J by 2 bases; unmatched bases: 19. This CDR3 contains 19 residues. Germline CDR1 is SGHTA and CDR2 is FQGNSA. CDR3 loop: CASRKDRAAPGAHTDTQYF. The CDR3 DNA is TGTGCCAGCAGGAAGGACAGGGCCGCTCCTGGGGCACACACAGATACGCAGTATTTT.

This clonotype has a handful of counts. V usage is TRBV7-3 and J usage is TRBJ1-2; D is unclear. Germline V gives CDR1 SGHTA, CDR2 FQGTGA. V was trimmed by 1 base and J by 7 bases, leaving 10 bases between them. This CDR3 spans 13 amino acids. The CDR3 bases are TGTGCCAGCAGCTTAAGACCCGAGGCTGGCTACACCTTC. Protein sequence: CASSLRPEAGYTF. The whole variable domain, filled in from reference TRBV7-3 and TRBJ1-2, reads GAGVSQTPSNKVTEKGKYVELRCDPISGHTALYWYRQSLGQGPEFLIYFQGTGAADDSGLPNDRFFAVRPEGSVSTLKIQRTERGDSAVYLCASSLRPEAGYTFGSGTRLTVV.

In its sample, this clonotype was seen many times. The gene calls are TRBV7-2 and TRBJ2-7, with TRBD2 matching 9 bases. The CDR3 extends over 15 amino acids. CDR1 and CDR2 (germline): SGHTA, FQGNSA. With 2 bases clipped from V and 0 bases from J, the junction kept 2 bases outside the gene matches. The CDR3 spells CASSLRAGGSYEQYF. The DNA of the CDR3 is TGTGCCAGCAGCTTAAGAGCGGGAGGCTCCTACGAGCAGTACTTC.

The chain recombines TRBV7-6 with TRBJ2-5, with D uncertain. Germline CDR1 reads SGHVS; CDR2 reads FNYEAQ. CDR3 length equals 15 residues. V was trimmed by 1 base and J by 0 bases, leaving 9 bases between them. The CDR3 spells CASSLGSVHQETQYF. Here the CDR3 DNA reads TGTGCCAGCAGCTTAGGAAGCGTTCACCAAGAGACCCAGTACTTC.

This chain uses TRBV10-3 with TRBJ2-2; the D is unclear. There are 13 residues in the CDR3. Germline CDR1 ENHRY, CDR2 SYGVKD. Trimming stripped 4 bases from V and 6 bases from J, with 9 bases between. CDR3 coding DNA: TGTGCCATCAGTGCAACCGACGCCGGGGAGCTGTTTTTT. The encoded protein is CAISATDAGELFF.

In its sample, this clonotype was seen a few times. V is TRBV20-1 and J is TRBJ2-1; possibly TRBD2 for D (5 bases). V lost 2 bases to trimming and J lost 0 bases, with 11 bases between them. CDR3 length: 15 amino acids. The germline CDR1 and CDR2 sequences are DFQATT and SNEGSKA (reference sequence). The CDR3 sequence: CSARLASRSYNEQFF. The CDR3 nucleotides are TGCAGTGCTAGACTAGCTTCTCGCTCCTACAATGAGCAGTTCTTC.

In its sample, this clonotype was seen many times. The gene calls are TRBV11-3 and TRBJ2-1; TRBD2 matches 13 bases. With 0 bases clipped from V and 6 bases from J, the junction kept 5 bases outside the gene matches. CDR3 length: 17 residues. In germline, CDR1 is SGHNT, CDR2 YENEEA. CDR3 in DNA: TGTGCCAGCAGCTTAGATCTGGGACTAGCGGGATTCAATGAGCAGTTCTTC. This encodes CASSLDLGLAGFNEQFF.

A word on this clonotype: One junction end does not reproduce the germline sequence, and a read error may be involved. This chain joins TRBV2 and TRBJ2-7; 7 bases match TRBD1. The CDR3 extends over 15 amino acids. Germline V lookup: CDR1 SNHLY, CDR2 FYNNEI. DNA of the CDR3: TGTGCCGGCAGTTTCGGGACAGCCTCCTACAATGAGCAGTACTTC. It yields the protein CAGSFGTASYNEQYF.

The CDR3 loop is CASSPPRGEQYF. The DNA of the CDR3 is TGTGCCAGCAGTCCCCCTCGGGGCGAGCAGTACTTC. This chain connects TRBV12-3 or TRBV12-4 to TRBJ2-5; maybe TRBD2 (5 bases). TRBJ2-7 matches the DNA end more closely, so the J call is doubtful. The CDR3 covers 12 residues.